The rows below give T cell receptor beta chains drawn from one sample of a study of cytomegalovirus exposure and HLA in healthy donors. The data were produced by immunoSEQ multiplex PCR, yet TCRdb's version contains in-frame clones alone and is incomplete. Seen here are around 99,000 clones, 88% observed once, and the top ten hold roughly 2.2%. The sequenced material came from PBMCs. These receptors were collected from a young woman in good health and CMV-seronegative. Each CDR3 is given with its conserved first and last residue. Fields, in order: D gene, V gene, J gene, clone size, CDR3 protein, CDR3 DNA. The D gene is left open where the match is weak. Size values are once, few and many counts, or a class for expanded clones, and some rows have none.

TRBD2	TRBV6-5	TRBJ2-3	-	CASRRLAGATDTQYF	TGTGCCAGCAGAAGACTAGCGGGGGCCACAGATACGCAGTATTTT
TRBD1	TRBV7-9	TRBJ1-5	-	CASSPGTGGTQPQHF	TGTGCCAGCAGCCCAGGGACAGGGGGCACTCAGCCCCAGCATTTT
-	TRBV6-5	TRBJ1-4	-	CASSHRANEKLFF	TGTGCCAGCAGTCACCGCGCTAATGAAAAACTGTTTTTT
-	TRBV14	TRBJ1-2	-	CASSSAARGGYTF	TGTGCCAGCAGCTCAGCAGCCAGGGGTGGCTACACCTTC
TRBD1	TRBV28	TRBJ1-2	-	CASSSPGTGGLYGYTF	TGTGCCAGCAGTTCCCCTGGGACAGGGGGGCTCTATGGCTACACCTTC
TRBD1	TRBV7-6	TRBJ2-1	-	CASSGGTGLYNEQFF	TGTGCCAGCAGCGGAGGGACAGGACTCTACAATGAGCAGTTCTTC
-	TRBV19	TRBJ1-6	few	CASRPDTSYNSPLHF	TGTGCCAGTAGACCAGACACCTCCTATAATTCACCCCTCCACTTT
TRBD2	TRBV18	TRBJ2-5	-	CASSPPGTTLETQYF	TGTGCCAGCTCACCGCCCGGGACTACCCTGGAGACCCAGTACTTC
-	TRBV7-3	TRBJ2-1	-	CASSWAANNEQFF	TGTGCCAGCAGCTGGGCCGCAAACAATGAGCAGTTCTTC
TRBD2	TRBV28	TRBJ2-3	-	CASSTKRELESDTQYF	TGTGCCAGCAGTACCAAGCGGGAGTTAGAGTCAGATACGCAGTATTTT
TRBD1	TRBV27	TRBJ1-2	-	CASSTGALGYTF	TGTGCCAGCAGTACAGGGGCCCTTGGCTACACCTTC
-	TRBV2	TRBJ1-2	-	CASSEAWATNYGYTF	TGTGCCAGCAGTGAAGCTTGGGCTACTAACTATGGCTACACCTTC
-	TRBV7-2	TRBJ1-6	-	CASSLRWVKRSSYNSPLHF	TGTGCCAGCAGCTTACGATGGGTAAAACGGAGCTCCTATAATTCACCCCTCCACTTT
TRBD1	TRBV6-1	TRBJ1-2	few	CASNQETGGANGYTF	TGTGCCAGCAACCAAGAGACAGGGGGCGCGAATGGCTACACCTTC
-	TRBV18	TRBJ1-1	-	CASSSQGTRNTEAFF	TGTGCCAGCTCATCCCAGGGGACGAGGAACACTGAAGCTTTCTTT
-	TRBV13	TRBJ2-7	-	CASSSKGEMSEQYF	TGTGCCAGCAGCTCGAAGGGGGAAATGTCCGAGCAGTACTTC
TRBD1	TRBV7-2	TRBJ2-7	-	CASSQQGNSYEQYF	TGTGCCAGCAGCCAACAGGGGAACTCCTACGAGCAGTACTTC
-	TRBV6-5	TRBJ1-5	-	CASSYDITGNQPQHF	TGTGCCAGCAGTTACGACATTACCGGCAATCAGCCCCAGCATTTT
-	TRBV5-4	TRBJ2-5	-	CASSAVGGGETQYF	TGTGCCAGCAGCGCCGTAGGGGGTGGGGAGACCCAGTACTTC
-	TRBV7-3	TRBJ2-7	-	CASSLAPGHEQYF	TGTGCCAGCAGCTTAGCCCCAGGGCACGAGCAGTACTTC
TRBD1	TRBV15	TRBJ2-2	-	CATETGSNPGELFF	TGTGCCACCGAGACAGGGAGTAACCCCGGGGAGCTGTTTTTT
TRBD1	TRBV19	TRBJ2-7	-	CASSPRTGPSYEQYF	TGTGCCAGTAGTCCCCGGACAGGGCCCTCCTACGAGCAGTACTTC
-	TRBV2	TRBJ2-2	-	CACGLSRAPGELFF	TGTGCCTGCGGACTTTCTCGGGCTCCCGGGGAGCTGTTTTTT
-	TRBV19	TRBJ2-5	-	CASSISTQETQYF	TGTGCCAGTAGTATATCGACACAAGAGACCCAGTACTTC
-	TRBV9	TRBJ2-3	-	CASSETDSGGDTQYF	TGTGCCAGCAGCGAAACAGATAGCGGTGGGGATACGCAGTATTTT
-	TRBV30	TRBJ1-5	-	CAWSKEAGWDQPQHF	TGTGCCTGGAGTAAAGAGGCCGGGTGGGATCAGCCCCAGCATTTT
-	TRBV5-6	TRBJ1-5	-	CASSLVDSWILDQPQHF	TGTGCCAGCAGCTTAGTTGACAGCTGGATCTTGGATCAGCCCCAGCATTTT
TRBD1	TRBV4-3	TRBJ1-2	-	CASSQGGQGRVFGYTF	TGCGCCAGCAGCCAAGGAGGACAGGGGAGAGTGTTTGGCTACACCTTC
TRBD1	TRBV9	TRBJ1-2	-	CASSPFADRLNYGYTF	TGTGCCAGCAGCCCGTTTGCGGACAGGCTTAACTATGGCTACACCTTC
-	TRBV6-5	TRBJ1-1	-	CASSYRVNTEAFF	TGTGCCAGCAGTTACAGAGTGAACACTGAAGCTTTCTTT
TRBD1	TRBV28	TRBJ1-2	-	CASSLWGTVDYGYTF	TGTGCCAGCAGTTTATGGGGGACAGTCGACTATGGCTACACCTTC
TRBD1	TRBV27	TRBJ1-2	few	CASTSLGTGVGGYTF	TGTGCCAGCACCTCTTTGGGGACAGGGGTAGGAGGCTACACCTTC
-	TRBV4-1	TRBJ2-7	-	CASSQDSSYEQYF	TGCGCCAGCAGCCAAGATTCGTCGTACGAGCAGTACTTC
TRBD1	TRBV30	TRBJ2-1	-	CACWTGNNEQFF	TGTGCCTGTTGGACAGGGAACAATGAGCAGTTCTTC
-	TRBV5-6	TRBJ1-6	-	CASSFRGDYNSPLHF	TGTGCCAGCAGCTTTCGAGGTGACTATAATTCACCCCTCCACTTT
-	TRBV5-6	TRBJ1-6	-	CASSLNRAALHF	TGTGCCAGCAGCTTGAATCGCGCTGCCCTCCACTTT
TRBD2	TRBV11-3	TRBJ2-3	-	CASSLGRRSTSGRTDTQYF	TGTGCCAGCAGCTTAGGAAGGAGATCGACTAGCGGGCGCACAGATACGCAGTATTTT
-	TRBV7-3	TRBJ2-3	-	CASSSPVDSKGADTQYF	TGTGCCAGCAGCTCCCCCGTTGACAGCAAAGGGGCAGATACGCAGTATTTT
TRBD1	TRBV28	TRBJ1-5	-	CASSPGTGGLNQPQHF	TGTGCCAGCAGTCCGGGGACAGGGGGCCTCAATCAGCCCCAGCATTTT
-	TRBV25-1	TRBJ1-1	-	CASSEMEATAEAFF	TGTGCCAGCAGTGAAATGGAGGCAACTGCTGAAGCTTTCTTT
TRBD2	TRBV5-6	TRBJ2-1	-	CASSFLAGGASEEQFF	TGTGCCAGCAGCTTCCTAGCGGGGGGAGCGTCGGAGGAGCAGTTCTTC
TRBD1	TRBV2	TRBJ1-1	-	CASRGQGSTEAFF	TGTGCCAGCAGGGGACAGGGATCTACTGAAGCTTTCTTT
-	TRBV5-1	TRBJ1-5	-	CASSLGDHQPQHF	TGCGCCAGCAGCTTAGGGGATCATCAGCCCCAGCATTTT
TRBD1	TRBV6-6	TRBJ2-2	-	CASSSRQGSGELFF	TGTGCCAGCAGTTCCAGACAGGGGTCCGGGGAGCTGTTTTTT
-	TRBV28	TRBJ1-4	-	CASLPPVGGNEKLFF	TGTGCCAGCTTGCCCCCCGTTGGGGGGAATGAAAAACTGTTTTTT
TRBD1	TRBV28	TRBJ1-4	-	CASSCTGTGNEKLFF	TGTGCCAGCAGTTGCACAGGGACAGGGAATGAAAAACTGTTTTTT
-	TRBV4-1	TRBJ2-7	-	CASSQVVGVISTYEQYF	TGCGCCAGCAGCCAAGTGGTGGGAGTGATCTCAACCTACGAGCAGTACTTC
TRBD2	TRBV6-5	TRBJ2-3	-	CASSYWAGETDTQYF	TGTGCCAGCAGTTACTGGGCGGGGGAAACAGATACGCAGTATTTT
-	TRBV7-6	TRBJ2-1	-	CASSLVRQGYEQFF	TGTGCCAGCAGCTTAGTTCGGCAGGGCTATGAGCAGTTCTTC
TRBD2	TRBV6-4	TRBJ2-3	-	CASSDSTSGDVDTQYF	TGTGCCAGCAGTGACTCAACTAGCGGGGATGTAGATACGCAGTATTTT
TRBD1	TRBV6-5	TRBJ2-7	-	CASGTGGHEQYF	TGTGCCAGCGGGACAGGGGGCCACGAGCAGTACTTC
-	TRBV25-1	TRBJ1-1	-	CASTINRVAFF	TGTGCCAGCACTATCAATCGGGTAGCTTTCTTT
-	TRBV4-2	TRBJ2-7	once	CASSQDGQVLLHEQYF	TGTGCCAGCAGCCAAGATGGTCAGGTATTATTGCACGAGCAGTACTTC
TRBD1	TRBV15	TRBJ2-7	-	CATSFGTEGAEQYF	TGTGCCACCAGCTTCGGGACAGAGGGTGCCGAGCAGTACTTC
TRBD2	TRBV9	TRBJ2-2	-	CASSTFQAGDTGELFF	TGTGCCAGCAGCACCTTTCAGGCGGGGGACACCGGGGAGCTGTTTTTT